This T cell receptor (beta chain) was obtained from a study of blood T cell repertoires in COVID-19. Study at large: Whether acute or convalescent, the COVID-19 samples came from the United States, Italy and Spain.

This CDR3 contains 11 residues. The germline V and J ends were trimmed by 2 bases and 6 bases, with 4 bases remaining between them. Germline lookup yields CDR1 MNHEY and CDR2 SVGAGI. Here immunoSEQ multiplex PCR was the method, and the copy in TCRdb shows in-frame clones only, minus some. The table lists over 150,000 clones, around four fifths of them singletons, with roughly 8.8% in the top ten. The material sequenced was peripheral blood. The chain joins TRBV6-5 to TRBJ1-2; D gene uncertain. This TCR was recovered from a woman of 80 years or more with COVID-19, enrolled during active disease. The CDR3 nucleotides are TGTGCCAGCAGTTACGGGCATGGCTACACCTTC. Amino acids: CASSYGHGYTF.